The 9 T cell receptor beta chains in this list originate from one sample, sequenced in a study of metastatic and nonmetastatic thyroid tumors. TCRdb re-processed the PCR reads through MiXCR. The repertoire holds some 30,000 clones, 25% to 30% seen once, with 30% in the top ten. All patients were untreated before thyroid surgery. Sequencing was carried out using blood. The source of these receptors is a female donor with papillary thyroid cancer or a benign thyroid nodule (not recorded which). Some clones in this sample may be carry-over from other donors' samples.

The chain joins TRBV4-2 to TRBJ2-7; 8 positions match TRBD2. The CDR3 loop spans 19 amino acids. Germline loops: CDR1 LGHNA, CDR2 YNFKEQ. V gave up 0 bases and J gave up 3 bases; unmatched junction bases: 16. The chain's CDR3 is CASSQDYGTSGYVIYEQYF. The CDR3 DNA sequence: TGTGCCAGCAGCCAAGATTATGGGACTAGTGGATACGTTATCTACGAGCAGTACTTC.

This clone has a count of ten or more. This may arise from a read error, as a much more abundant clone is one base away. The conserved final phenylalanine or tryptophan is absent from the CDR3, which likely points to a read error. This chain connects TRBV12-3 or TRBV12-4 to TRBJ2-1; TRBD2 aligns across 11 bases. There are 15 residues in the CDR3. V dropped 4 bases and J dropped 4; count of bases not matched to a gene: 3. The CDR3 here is CASSSGTSGYNEQFL. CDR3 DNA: TGTGCCAGCAGTTCCGGGACTAGCGGTTACAATGAGCAGTTCCTC.

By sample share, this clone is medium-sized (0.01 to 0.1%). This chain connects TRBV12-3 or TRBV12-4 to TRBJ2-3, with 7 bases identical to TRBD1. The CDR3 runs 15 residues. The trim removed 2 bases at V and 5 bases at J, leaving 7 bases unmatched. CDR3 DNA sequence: TGTGCCAGCAGTTTAAGAAGGGGGCGAGGAGATACGCAGTATTTT. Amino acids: CASSLRRGRGDTQYF.

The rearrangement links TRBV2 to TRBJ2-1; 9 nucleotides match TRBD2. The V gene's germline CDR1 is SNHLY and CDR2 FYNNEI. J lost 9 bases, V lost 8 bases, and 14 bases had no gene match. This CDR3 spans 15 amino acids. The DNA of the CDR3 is TGTGCCAGCTTTACGTCGTGGCTAGCGGGACCTGAGCAGTTCTTC. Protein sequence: CASFTSWLAGPEQFF.

The CDR3 sequence is CASRGSDGYTF. CDR3 nucleotides: TGTGCCAGCAGAGGCAGCGATGGCTACACCTTC. This chain connects TRBV25-1 to TRBJ1-2; D is unclear. Germline V gives CDR1 MGHDK, CDR2 SYGVNS. The CDR3 contains 11 residues. V lost 6 bases and J lost 6, with 8 bases in between.

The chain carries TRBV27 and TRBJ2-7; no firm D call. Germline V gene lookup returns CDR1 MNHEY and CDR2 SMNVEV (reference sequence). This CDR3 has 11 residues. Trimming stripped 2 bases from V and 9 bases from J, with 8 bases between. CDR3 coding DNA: TGTGCCAGCAGTTTAGGAACGGTGCAGTACTTC. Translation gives CASSLGTVQYF.

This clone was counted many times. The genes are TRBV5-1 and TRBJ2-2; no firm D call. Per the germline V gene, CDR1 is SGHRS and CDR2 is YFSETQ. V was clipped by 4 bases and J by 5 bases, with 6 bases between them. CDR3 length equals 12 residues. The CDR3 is CASSPETGELFF. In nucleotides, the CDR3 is TGCGCCAGCAGCCCCGAAACCGGGGAGCTGTTTTTT.

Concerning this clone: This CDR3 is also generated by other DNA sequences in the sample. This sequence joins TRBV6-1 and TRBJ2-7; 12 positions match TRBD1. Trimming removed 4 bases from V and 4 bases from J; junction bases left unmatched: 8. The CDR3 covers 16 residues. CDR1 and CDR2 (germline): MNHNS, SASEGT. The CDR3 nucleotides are TGTGCCAGCAGTGTATTACCGGGACAGGGGGCTTACGAGCAGTACTTC. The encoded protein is CASSVLPGQGAYEQYF.

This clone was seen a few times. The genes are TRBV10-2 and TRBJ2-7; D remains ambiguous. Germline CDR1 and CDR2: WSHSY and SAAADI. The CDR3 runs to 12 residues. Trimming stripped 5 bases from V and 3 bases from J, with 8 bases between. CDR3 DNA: TGCGCCAGCAGTCACGCCATCTACGAGCAGTACTTC. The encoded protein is CASSHAIYEQYF.